This T cell receptor (beta chain) is from a study of blood T cell repertoires in COVID-19. Study-level background: Sites across the United States, Italy and Spain contributed samples from acute and convalescent COVID-19. From T cells, B-cell-depleted T cells, or PBMCs came the material, which was cDNA or gDNA.

J lost 3 bases, V lost 4 bases, and 5 bases had no gene match. Germline values: CDR1 ENHRY, CDR2 SYGVKD. This CDR3 is built from 16 residues. Authors' analysis steps: Using reference gene primer amplification, nucleated cell counts were estimated. The protocol was immunoSEQ multiplex PCR, while the TCRdb copy is restricted to in-frame clones and leaves out a portion. V and J calls and clone size are those listed in that table; D and trimming were worked out from the DNA. The sample consists of 470,000 or so clones, around 90% of them appearing once. The chain is built from TRBV10-3 and TRBJ2-3, with 12 bases that match TRBD2. The sample comprised PBMCs or T cells enriched from blood (not recorded which). This sequence originates from a woman aged 18 to 35 with acute COVID-19. This CDR3 is CAISGRLAGATDTQYF. The DNA of the CDR3 is TGTGCCATCAGTGGCAGACTAGCGGGAGCTACAGATACGCAGTATTTT.